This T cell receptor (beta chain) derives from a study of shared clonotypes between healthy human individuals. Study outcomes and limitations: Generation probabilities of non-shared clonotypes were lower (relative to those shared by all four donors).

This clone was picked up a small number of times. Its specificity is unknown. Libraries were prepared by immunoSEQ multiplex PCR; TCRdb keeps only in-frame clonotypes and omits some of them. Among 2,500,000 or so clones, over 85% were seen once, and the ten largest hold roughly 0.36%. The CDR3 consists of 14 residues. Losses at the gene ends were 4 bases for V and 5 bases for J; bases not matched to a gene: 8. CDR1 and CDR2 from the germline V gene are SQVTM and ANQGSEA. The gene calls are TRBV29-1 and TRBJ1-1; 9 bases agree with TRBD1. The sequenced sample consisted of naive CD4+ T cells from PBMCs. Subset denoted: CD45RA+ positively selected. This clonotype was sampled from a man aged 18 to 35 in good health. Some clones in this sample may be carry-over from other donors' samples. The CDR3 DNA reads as TGCAGCGTTGCCGGACAGGGGTTGGTTACTGAAGCTTTCTTT. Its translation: CSVAGQGLVTEAFF.